One and the same sample provided the 16 T cell receptor beta chains below, sequenced in a study of cytomegalovirus exposure and HLA in healthy donors. The study ran its PCR with 60 Vbeta and 13 Jbeta primers. Sequencing used immunoSEQ multiplex PCR; TCRdb keeps in-frame clones, though not all of them. The sample has more than 150,000 clones; about 79% are singletons. The sample comprised PBMCs. Every receptor here comes from a girl aged 2 to 9 in good health and CMV-seropositive.

V is TRBV5-8 and J is TRBJ2-5; 8 positions agree with TRBD1. Germline V gives CDR1 SGHTS, CDR2 YDEGEE. V lost 4 bases to trimming and J lost 7 bases; unmatched junction nucleotides: 9. The CDR3 is 14 amino acids. In DNA, the CDR3 is TGTGCCAGCAGCCCCAAGACAGGGGAGTGGACCCAGTACTTC. This codes for CASSPKTGEWTQYF.

V and J are TRBV28 and TRBJ2-5, with TRBD2 matching over 7 bases. The DNA end is a closer match to TRBJ2-7, so the J assignment may be wrong. The CDR3 sequence is 13 residues long. The germline CDR1 and CDR2 sequences are MDHEN and SYDVKM. DNA of the CDR3: TGTGCCAGCTCCGGGGGGAATATCGACGAGCAGTACTTC. Translation gives CASSGGNIDEQYF.

This chain links TRBV10-3 with TRBJ2-1; 8 bases align to TRBD1. V was clipped by 11 bases and J by 8 bases; unmatched bases: 8. CDR3 length: 12 amino acids. Germline CDR1 reads ENHRY; CDR2 reads SYGVKD. The CDR3 protein is CAVGQGIYEQFF. The CDR3 nucleotides are TGTGCCGTCGGACAGGGAATCTATGAGCAGTTCTTC.

The chain carries TRBV5-4 and TRBJ1-2; tentative D call: TRBD1 (6 bases). The V gene lost 3 bases and the J gene lost 4 bases, with 22 bases spanning the gap. The V gene's germline CDR1 is SGHNT and CDR2 YYREEE (reference sequence). This CDR3 spans 17 amino acids. The CDR3 region is CASSWPGQEGEAYGYTF. The DNA of the CDR3 is TGTGCCAGCAGCTGGCCGGGACAAGAGGGGGAAGCCTATGGCTACACCTTC.

The chain couples TRBV25-1 to TRBJ1-5; 9 bases line up with TRBD1. V lost 4 bases to trimming and J lost 8 bases; unmatched junction nucleotides: 6. The V gene's germline CDR1 is MGHDK and CDR2 SYGVNS. This CDR3 is 14 amino acids long. The CDR3, as DNA: TGTGCCAGCAGTGGGGGACAGGGTGGGGAGCCCCAGCATTTT. Translation gives CASSGGQGGEPQHF. Using reference TRBV25-1 and TRBJ1-5 for the parts outside the CDR3, the full variable domain is EADIYQTPRYLVIGTGKKITLECSQTMGHDKMYWYQQDPGMELHLIHYSYGVNSTEKGDLSSESTVSRIRTEHFPLTLESARPSHTSQYLCASSGGQGGEPQHFGDGTRLSIL.

This rearrangement joins TRBV21-1 to TRBJ2-2; TRBD2, the table's D call, lacks a check against the DNA. TRBV21-1 counts as a pseudogene. CDR3 length: 15 residues. The CDR3 loop reads CASSKSLANTGELFF. The CDR3 coding sequence is TGTGCCAGCAGCAAATCCCTAGCGAACACCGGGGAGCTGTTTTTT.

The chain has TRBV28 and TRBJ2-7, with 8 positions matching TRBD1. CDR1 and CDR2 from the germline V gene are MDHEN and SYDVKM. Losses at the gene ends were 4 bases for V and 5 bases for J; bases not matched to a gene: 1. The CDR3 has 12 residues. In DNA form, the CDR3 reads TGTGCCAGCAGTTCGACAGGGGACGAGCAGTACTTC. This encodes CASSSTGDEQYF.

V gene TRBV2 combines with J gene TRBJ2-2, with D tentatively TRBD2 (6 bases). Germline V gene lookup returns CDR1 SNHLY and CDR2 FYNNEI. Trimming pared 11 bases from V and 4 bases from J, leaving 11 bases between. CDR3 size: 12 residues. CDR3 bases: TGTGCCGGAGGGTTGAGCACCGGGGAGCTGTTTTTT. Protein product: CAGGLSTGELFF.

This chain links TRBV5-8 with TRBJ1-2, with 8 bases matching TRBD1. CDR1 is SGHTS and CDR2 is YDEGEE in the germline V gene. This CDR3 spans 16 amino acids. V trimming: 4 bases; J trimming: 7 bases; junction bases outside the gene matches: 15. The CDR3 loop is CASSPDRAVVNPGYTF. CDR3 sequence (DNA): TGTGCCAGCAGCCCGGACAGGGCTGTGGTAAACCCTGGCTACACCTTC.

The chain recombines TRBV14 with TRBJ1-5, with 7 nucleotides matching TRBD1. CDR3 length: 17 residues. Germline V gene sequence: CDR1 SGHDN, CDR2 FVKESK. After removal of 1 base from V and 1 base from J, the junction contained 7 bases not matched to a gene. The CDR3 DNA reads as TGTGCCAGCAGCCAAGTGGACAGGCGTGAGAGCAATCAGCCCCAGCATTTT. This encodes CASSQVDRRESNQPQHF.

The rearrangement links TRBV9 to TRBJ2-2; 12 positions agree with TRBD2. V shed 3 bases and J 3 bases; nucleotides not matched to a gene: 9. CDR1 SGDLS and CDR2 YYNGEE come from the germline V gene. The CDR3 covers 18 residues. CDR3 sequence: CASSAGLAGGPDTGELFF. CDR3 bases: TGTGCCAGCAGCGCCGGTCTAGCGGGAGGGCCGGACACCGGGGAGCTGTTTTTT.

This clone has more than one count but fewer than ten. The chain employs TRBV5-1 and TRBJ1-2; D is possibly TRBD1 (6 bases). CDR1 is SGHRS, CDR2 YFSETQ, per germline. This CDR3 spans 13 amino acids. V gave up 5 bases and J gave up 6 bases, with 14 bases separating them. CDR3 DNA: TGCGCCAGCAGGTGGGGGCCAGGGAATGGCTACACCTTC. The encoded protein is CASRWGPGNGYTF.

The chain employs TRBV11-2 and TRBJ1-2; 7 positions match TRBD1. V lost 5 bases, J lost 0 bases, and 3 bases stayed unmatched. The germline V gene has CDR1 SGHAT and CDR2 FQNNGV. The CDR3 contains 14 residues. CDR3 coding DNA: TGTGCCAGCAGCCCCGACAGGGCTAACTATGGCTACACCTTC. It translates to CASSPDRANYGYTF.

A single count supports this clone. The genes are TRBV5-1 and TRBJ2-1; 11 bases are shared with TRBD2. The germline CDR1 and CDR2 sequences are SGHRS and YFSETQ. The J segment lost 6 bases and the V segment lost 4 bases, leaving 15 bases of the junction unmatched. The CDR3 is 18 amino acids. CDR3 sequence reads: CASSPRTSGSPGGNEQFF. CDR3 coding DNA: TGCGCCAGCAGCCCGAGGACTAGCGGGTCTCCAGGGGGCAATGAGCAGTTCTTC.

The chain uses TRBV7-2 and TRBJ1-2, with D perhaps matching TRBD1 (6 bases). CDR1 is SGHTA and CDR2 is FQGNSA in the germline V gene. The CDR3 has 13 amino acids. V was pared by 5 bases and J by 3 bases, with 10 bases between. CDR3 amino acids: CASSPQGYYGYTF. CDR3 DNA: TGTGCCAGCAGCCCACAGGGTTACTATGGCTACACCTTC.

This clone has only one observation. This sequence joins TRBV7-2 and TRBJ2-7, with D maybe TRBD2 (5 bases). Germline V lookup: CDR1 SGHTA, CDR2 FQGNSA. This CDR3 is built from 15 residues. V lost 3 bases and J lost 0, with 12 bases in between. This chain's CDR3 is CASSLSIGNSYEQYF. The DNA of the CDR3 is TGTGCCAGCAGCTTGAGCATCGGGAACTCCTACGAGCAGTACTTC. The full variable domain, rest sourced from reference TRBV7-2 and TRBJ2-7, is GAGVSQSPSNKVTEKGKDVELRCDPISGHTALYWYRQSLGQGLEFLIYFQGNSAPDKSGLPSDRFSAERTGGSVSTLTIQRTQQEDSAVYLCASSLSIGNSYEQYFGPGTRLTVT.